A selection of T cell receptor beta chains follows, all from one sample in a study of shared T cell receptors in the human thymus. Method: immunoSEQ multiplex PCR; TCRdb's copy keeps in-frame clones and lacks some. The sample has approximately 760,000 clones, roughly 88% seen once; the top ten hold roughly 0.01%. The data also belong to a second study, concerning human thymus T cells.

What was sequenced was thymocytes. The receptor source for this set is a girl younger than two with a congenital heart defect. Each CDR3 is given with its conserved first and last residue. D genes are given only for firm matches. Expanded clones get a size class; other rows say once, few or many, or leave the size out.

V gene	clone size	J gene	D gene	CDR3 protein	CDR3 DNA
TRBV28	-	TRBJ1-5	-	CASSLSRAGRQPQHF	TGTGCCAGCAGTTTGTCGAGGGCAGGCAGGCAGCCCCAGCATTTT
TRBV7-2	-	TRBJ2-3	-	CASSSRTRTDTQYF	TGTGCCAGCAGCTCGAGGACTCGCACAGATACGCAGTATTTT
TRBV28	-	TRBJ1-2	-	CASSIPESDGYTF	TGTGCCAGCAGTATACCGGAGTCGGATGGCTACACCTTC
TRBV27	few	TRBJ1-1	-	CASSRQESGDTEAFF	TGTGCCAGCAGCAGACAGGAATCTGGGGACACTGAAGCTTTCTTT
TRBV6-1	few	TRBJ1-2	-	CASRRKTGLGGYTF	TGTGCCAGCAGGAGGAAGACAGGATTGGGTGGCTACACCTTC
TRBV29-1	-	TRBJ2-5	-	CSVQNSCYETQYF	TGCAGCGTACAAAATAGCTGTTACGAGACCCAGTACTTC
TRBV7-6	-	TRBJ1-1	TRBD1	CASSSSGTGWVPRMNTEAFF	TGTGCCAGCAGCTCCTCCGGGACAGGATGGGTCCCACGGATGAACACTGAAGCTTTCTTT
TRBV18	-	TRBJ2-7	TRBD2	CASSSRGAGVNEQYF	TGTGCCAGCTCAAGTAGGGGAGCGGGAGTCAACGAGCAGTACTTC
TRBV4-1	-	TRBJ1-1	-	CASSLLGPSTEAFF	TGCGCCAGCAGCCTCCTGGGGCCGAGCACTGAAGCTTTCTTT
TRBV19	-	TRBJ1-5	TRBD1	CASSTATGGLSNQPQHF	TGTGCCAGTAGTACCGCGACAGGGGGCCTTTCCAATCAGCCCCAGCATTTT
TRBV2	-	TRBJ2-2	-	CASSESSGQKNTGELFF	TGTGCCAGCAGTGAAAGTTCAGGACAGAAGAACACCGGGGAGCTGTTTTTT
TRBV7-9	once	TRBJ1-2	-	CASSLVPVYGYTF	TGTGCCAGCAGCTTAGTTCCAGTTTATGGCTACACCTTC
TRBV27	-	TRBJ1-5	TRBD1	CASSAGTGGFNQPQHF	TGTGCCAGCAGTGCCGGGACAGGGGGCTTCAATCAGCCCCAGCATTTT
TRBV5-1	-	TRBJ1-1	-	CASSYEDSSPGYTEAFF	TGCGCCAGCAGCTATGAGGACAGTTCTCCGGGGTACACTGAAGCTTTCTTT
TRBV7-3	-	TRBJ2-3	TRBD2	CASSLKGRSSGSTDTQYF	TGTGCCAGCAGCTTAAAAGGGAGGAGTAGCGGGAGCACAGATACGCAGTATTTT
TRBV11-2	once	TRBJ2-7	-	CASSSGGVNSLYEQYF	TGTGCCAGCAGCTCCGGCGGGGTAAACTCTTTGTACGAGCAGTACTTC
TRBV19	-	TRBJ1-2	-	CASSIWEGRSGYTF	TGTGCCAGTAGTATCTGGGAGGGGAGGAGTGGCTACACCTTC
TRBV19	-	TRBJ1-4	-	CASSTGQGNEKLFF	TGTGCCAGTAGTACGGGACAAGGCAATGAAAAACTGTTTTTT
TRBV6-5	-	TRBJ1-3	-	CASTRGGFRGNTIYF	TGTGCCAGCACTCGGGGGGGGTTCCGTGGAAACACCATATATTTT
TRBV9	-	TRBJ2-3	-	CASSPRDWRSDTQYF	TGTGCCAGCAGCCCCCGGGACTGGCGTTCTGATACGCAGTATTTT
TRBV29-1	-	TRBJ1-4	-	CSVEVQADEKLFF	TGCAGCGTTGAAGTCCAGGCCGATGAAAAACTGTTTTTT
TRBV7-2	-	TRBJ1-6	TRBD1	CASSLRQGRQSSNNSPLHF	TGTGCCAGCAGCTTAAGACAGGGCCGCCAATCTTCCAATAATTCACCCCTCCACTTT
TRBV7-4	-	TRBJ1-2	-	CASTTKRGFSNYGYTF	TGTGCCAGCACGACGAAAAGGGGATTTTCTAACTATGGCTACACCTTC
TRBV10-3	-	TRBJ1-5	-	CAISESRGRQPQHF	TGTGCCATCAGTGAGTCTAGGGGAAGACAGCCCCAGCATTTT
TRBV28	-	TRBJ2-2	TRBD1	CASSPQGADTGELFF	TGTGCCAGCAGTCCACAGGGGGCGGACACCGGGGAGCTGTTTTTT
TRBV20-1	-	TRBJ1-1	-	CSAGPDSEAFF	TGCAGTGCTGGTCCTGACAGTGAAGCTTTCTTT
TRBV4-1	-	TRBJ2-2	TRBD1	CASSPGQGTGIRPNTGELFF	TGCGCCAGCAGCCCTGGACAGGGGACCGGGATACGCCCGAACACCGGGGAGCTGTTTTTT
TRBV4-1	-	TRBJ2-7	-	CASSQDATRLYEQYF	TGCGCCAGCAGCCAAGACGCGACACGGCTCTACGAGCAGTACTTC
TRBV6-5	once	TRBJ2-7	-	CATQVAGYEQYF	TGTGCCACCCAAGTAGCAGGGTACGAGCAGTACTTC
TRBV5-6	-	TRBJ2-7	TRBD2	CASSLHLPAGDTYEQYF	TGTGCCAGCAGCTTGCACCTTCCAGCGGGGGACACCTACGAGCAGTACTTC
TRBV9	-	TRBJ1-2	TRBD1	CASSAPGTGFGYTF	TGTGCCAGCAGCGCTCCCGGGACAGGGTTTGGCTACACCTTC
TRBV6-6	-	TRBJ1-2	TRBD1	CASLDGDRGVTGYTF	TGTGCCAGCCTGGACGGGGACAGGGGCGTCACTGGCTACACCTTC
TRBV6-1	-	TRBJ1-2	TRBD1	CASSEAFGTGPSLYGYTF	TGTGCCAGCAGTGAAGCTTTCGGGACAGGTCCGTCGCTATATGGCTACACCTTC
TRBV5-1	-	TRBJ1-2	TRBD1	CASSLGGQGYGYTF	TGCGCCAGCAGCTTGGGGGGACAGGGCTATGGCTACACCTTC
TRBV11-2	-	TRBJ1-3	TRBD1	CASSLGRTGRDTIYF	TGTGCCAGCAGCTTAGGCCGGACAGGGCGGGACACCATATATTTT
TRBV7-8	-	TRBJ2-1	TRBD2	CASSLGGWVPSGGPYNEQFF	TGTGCCAGCAGCTTAGGGGGATGGGTTCCTAGCGGGGGCCCTTACAATGAGCAGTTCTTC
TRBV15	few	TRBJ1-6	TRBD1	CATSLPGQNSPLHF	TGTGCCACCAGCCTACCGGGACAGAACTCCCCCCTCCACTTT